A selection of T cell receptor beta chains follows, all from one sample in a study of human CD8 memory T cell subsets. TCRdb reprocessed the 5' RACE reads and keeps a single row for each CDR3 protein, giving no DNA. The specimen's table records roughly 5,000 distinct CDR3 sequences. The sample was CD8+ T cells from PBMCs. These receptors all come from a human donor in good health. The CDR3 runs from the conserved cysteine through the conserved F or W. Expanded clones get a size class; other rows say once, few or many, or leave the size out.

abundance: NA; v_gene: TRBV4-1; j_gene: TRBJ1-5; CDR3aa: CASSRGLGGNQPQHF
abundance: NA; v_gene: TRBV15; j_gene: TRBJ2-7; CDR3aa: CATSKSGTGGRYEQYF
abundance: NA; v_gene: TRBV13; j_gene: TRBJ1-1; CDR3aa: CASSTTGRSEQAFF
abundance: medium-sized; v_gene: TRBV29-1; j_gene: TRBJ2-7; CDR3aa: CSVVGRGGYEQYF
abundance: NA; v_gene: TRBV4-3; j_gene: TRBJ2-7; CDR3aa: CASSQDQAGTASYEQYF
abundance: NA; v_gene: TRBV5-1; j_gene: TRBJ1-1; CDR3aa: CASSLEQGNTEAFF
abundance: NA; v_gene: TRBV7-9; j_gene: TRBJ2-5; CDR3aa: CASSFSGTGETQYF
abundance: medium-sized; v_gene: TRBV19; j_gene: TRBJ1-2; CDR3aa: CASAEEGFYGYTF
abundance: medium-sized; v_gene: TRBV19; j_gene: TRBJ2-7; CDR3aa: CASNLAGGFGEQYF
abundance: NA; v_gene: TRBV20-1; j_gene: TRBJ2-2; CDR3aa: CSARVPTSGGLNTGELFF
abundance: NA; v_gene: TRBV14; j_gene: TRBJ2-7; CDR3aa: CASSQDPSGGPYEQYF
abundance: NA; v_gene: TRBV5-1; j_gene: TRBJ1-6; CDR3aa: CASSSEGRGNSPLHF
abundance: medium-sized; v_gene: TRBV20-1; j_gene: TRBJ1-3; CDR3aa: CSAPVGNTIYF